Shown below are 32 T cell receptor beta chains from a single sample sequenced in a study of Ad26.COV2.S vaccination and SARS-CoV-2 variants. Treatment indicated: some 19 received Ad26.COV2.S at low or high dose, single or two shots; 5 received placebo; per-sample allocation not given. All samples were drawn on day 63, counting from the first vaccine or placebo injection. Measured with immunoSEQ multiplex PCR; TCRdb has only the in-frame clones, and not every one. The repertoire consists of about 350,000 clones, with 80% to 90% occurring once and the leading ten covering 3.3%. The material sequenced was peripheral blood, taken in a trial of Ad26.COV2.S vaccine versus placebo. The receptor source for this set is a person between 18 and 65 years old who received the Ad26.COV2.S COVID-19 vaccine or a placebo.

The chain couples TRBV11-2 to TRBJ1-4, with 7 bases aligning to TRBD1. Looked up from germline, CDR1 is SGHAT and CDR2 is FQNNGV. The CDR3 sequence is 15 residues long. With 5 bases clipped from V and 4 bases from J, the junction kept 7 bases outside the gene matches. This chain's CDR3 is CASSLAGTVNEKLFF. In DNA, the CDR3 is TGTGCCAGCAGCCTCGCCGGGACAGTTAATGAAAAACTGTTTTTT.

This chain joins TRBV19 and TRBJ1-2; D possibly corresponds to TRBD1 (6 bases). The CDR3 contains 14 residues. From germline, CDR1 is LNHDA and CDR2 SQIVND (reference sequence). With 8 bases removed from V and 5 bases from J, the gap between germline ends came to 18 bases. CDR3 sequence reads: CASSPVGGRYGYTF. The CDR3 DNA is TGTGCCAGTTCCCCGGTCGGGGGGCGTTATGGCTACACCTTC.

The CDR3 reads CASSMGYLTQYF. CDR3 bases: TGTGCCAGTAGTATGGGATACTTGACGCAGTATTTT. This chain uses TRBV19 with TRBJ2-3, with D hard to call. The V end was cut by 3 bases, the J end by 9 bases, with 10 bases between. CDR3 length equals 12 residues. Looked up from germline, CDR1 is LNHDA and CDR2 is SQIVND (reference sequence).

The chain combines TRBV7-6 with TRBJ2-7; D not certain. Germline V lookup: CDR1 SGHVS, CDR2 FNYEAQ. The CDR3 has 14 residues. Trimming pared 2 bases from V and 0 bases from J, leaving 8 bases between. The CDR3 DNA is TGTGCCAGCAGCTTACAGGCGAGCTCCTACGAGCAGTACTTC. It encodes CASSLQASSYEQYF.

The V call is TRBV10-1, the J call TRBJ2-3; unclear D gene. Germline V gives CDR1 WNHNN, CDR2 SYGVQD (reference sequence). The CDR3 contains 11 residues. V lost 2 bases and J 9 bases, leaving 6 bases between the germline ends. CDR3 protein: CASSESGTQYF. CDR3 nucleotides: TGCGCCAGCAGTGAGAGTGGCACGCAGTATTTT.

This clone appeared a single time. The V and J genes are TRBV6-5 and TRBJ1-5, with 7 positions matching TRBD1. This CDR3 has 15 residues. Trimming removed 5 bases from V and 0 bases from J; junction bases left unmatched: 4. CDR1 and CDR2 from the germline V gene are MNHEY and SVGAGI. Here the CDR3 reads CASSPDRASNQPQHF. The DNA of the CDR3 is TGTGCCAGCAGTCCCGACAGGGCTAGCAATCAGCCCCAGCATTTT.

The J gene is TRBJ2-1, the V gene TRBV29-1; TRBD2 matches 16 bases. With 6 bases clipped from V and 0 bases from J, the junction kept 5 bases outside the gene matches. Germline CDR1 is SQVTM and CDR2 is ANQGSEA. The CDR3 is 17 residues long. The CDR3 spells CSVPGTSGRDSYNEQFF. The CDR3 nucleotides read TGCAGCGTCCCAGGGACTAGCGGGAGGGACTCCTACAATGAGCAGTTCTTC.

The chain employs TRBV20-1 and TRBJ1-2; the D gene is possibly TRBD1 (6 bases). Deletions cut 3 bases from V and 0 bases from J, with 14 bases between. The CDR3 length is 15 residues. Germline-derived CDR1 and CDR2 are DFQATT and SNEGSKA (reference sequence). The CDR3 region has the DNA TGCAGTGCTAGTAGAGGGGACACAGCTAACTATGGCTACACCTTC. It translates to CSASRGDTANYGYTF.

The chain couples TRBV5-1 to TRBJ1-1; D is unresolved. Germline CDR1 reads SGHRS; CDR2 reads YFSETQ. V lost 1 base and J 1 base, leaving 8 bases between the germline ends. The CDR3 totals 14 residues. CDR3 in DNA: TGCGCCAGCAGCTTGTTCGGGAGGAACACTGAAGCTTTCTTT. Translating it yields CASSLFGRNTEAFF.

The rearrangement uses TRBV5-1 and TRBJ2-4; no clear D gene. V was trimmed by 0 bases and J by 6 bases, leaving 10 bases between them. There are 14 residues in the CDR3. Per the germline V gene, CDR1 is SGHRS and CDR2 is YFSETQ. CDR3 region: CASSLGATLNIQYF. The CDR3 region has the DNA TGCGCCAGCAGCTTGGGGGCAACCCTAAACATTCAGTACTTC.

This chain connects TRBV9 to TRBJ1-6; D gene uncertain. The CDR3 loop spans 15 amino acids. Trimming pared 0 bases from V and 4 bases from J, leaving 8 bases between. CDR1 is SGDLS, CDR2 YYNGEE, per germline. In nucleotides, the CDR3 is TGTGCCAGCAGCGTAGGGGCTACATATAATTCACCCCTCCACTTT. Its translation: CASSVGATYNSPLHF.

V and J are TRBV28 and TRBJ2-1, with unresolved D. This CDR3 comprises 15 residues. The germline gives CDR1 MDHEN, CDR2 SYDVKM. The ends were cut back, 0 bases at V and 6 bases at J, with 12 bases in the middle. CDR3 in DNA: TGTGCCAGCAGTTTATGGGATATAAGTTCCAATGAGCAGTTCTTC. Translation gives CASSLWDISSNEQFF.

The chain uses TRBV27 and TRBJ2-3, with D maybe TRBD1 (5 bases). The CDR3 contains 17 residues. V dropped 1 base and J dropped 2 bases, with 16 bases sitting between them. Per the germline V gene, CDR1 is MNHEY and CDR2 is SMNVEV (reference sequence). Here the CDR3 DNA reads TGTGCCAGCAGTTTATTAGGGGCAGGTACCGTCACAGATACGCAGTATTTT. Its translation is CASSLLGAGTVTDTQYF.

This clone turned up a few times. The genes are TRBV19 and TRBJ1-6; the D is unclear. V shed 2 bases and J shed 5 bases, with 13 bases lying between them. Germline CDR1 LNHDA, CDR2 SQIVND (reference sequence). The CDR3 is 16 residues long. The CDR3 DNA sequence: TGTGCCAGTAGTATATTGGGGTTCCCAAATAATTCACCCCTCCACTTT. Amino acids: CASSILGFPNNSPLHF.

The table lists this clone with a few counts. The chain recombines TRBV7-2 with TRBJ1-5; D is undetermined. This CDR3 is built from 14 residues. CDR1 is SGHTA and CDR2 is FQGNSA in the germline V gene. Trimming took off 1 base at V and 0 bases at J, with 4 bases between the two ends. CDR3: CASSLDHSNQPQHF. DNA of the CDR3: TGTGCCAGCAGCTTAGACCATAGCAATCAGCCCCAGCATTTT. The full variable domain, its missing parts supplied by reference TRBV7-2 and TRBJ1-5, is GAGVSQSPSNKVTEKGKDVELRCDPISGHTALYWYRQSLGQGLEFLIYFQGNSAPDKSGLPSDRFSAERTGGSVSTLTIQRTQQEDSAVYLCASSLDHSNQPQHFGDGTRLSIL.

This clone has just one count. Other nucleotide sequences in the sample specify the same CDR3. This chain connects TRBV6-5 to TRBJ1-2; TRBD1 matches at 10 bases. V was clipped by 2 bases and J by 5 bases; unmatched bases: 2. Germline CDR1 reads MNHEY; CDR2 reads SVGAGI. The CDR3 runs 14 residues. The CDR3 reads CASSYGTGVYGYTF. CDR3 sequence (DNA): TGTGCCAGCAGTTACGGGACAGGGGTGTATGGCTACACCTTC.

V usage is TRBV6-5 and J usage is TRBJ1-2, with TRBD1 matching over 8 bases. V lost 2 bases and J lost 4; bases outside the gene matches: 6. The CDR3 is 15 residues long. Germline V CDR1 and CDR2: MNHEY, SVGAGI. CDR3 region: CASSYRRTGSYGYTF. In nucleotides, the CDR3 is TGTGCCAGCAGTTACCGACGGACAGGGAGCTATGGCTACACCTTC.

The chain couples TRBV4-3 to TRBJ2-1; D gene uncertain. The ends were cut back, 0 bases at V and 0 bases at J, with 12 bases in the middle. The CDR3 is made up of 17 amino acids. Germline CDR1 LGHNA, CDR2 YSLEER. The CDR3 loop is CASSQEPSVSSYNEQFF. CDR3 in DNA: TGCGCCAGCAGCCAAGAACCAAGCGTAAGCTCCTACAATGAGCAGTTCTTC.

The V and J genes are TRBV20-1 and TRBJ2-7; D uncertain. Trimming cost V 1 base and J 4 bases, with 5 bases left between them. Per the germline V gene, CDR1 is DFQATT and CDR2 is SNEGSKA (reference sequence). The CDR3 totals 11 residues. The CDR3 DNA reads TGCAGTGCTAGAGTTATATACGAGCAGTACTTC. Protein: CSARVIYEQYF.

The CDR3 bases are TGTGCCAGCAGCTACCAACAGGTGGGGAACACTGAAGCTTTCTTT. Translation: CASSYQQVGNTEAFF. The J gene is TRBJ1-1, the V gene TRBV5-6, with TRBD1 as a possible D gene (5 bases). CDR1 and CDR2 (germline): SGHDT, YYEEEE. Trimming left V 3 bases short and J 1 base short, with 13 bases between. The length of the CDR3 is 15 residues.

This clone showed up just once. The CDR3 loop is CASSEGTSGGYEQYF. The CDR3 DNA reads as TGCGCCAGCAGCGAAGGGACTAGCGGGGGCTACGAGCAGTACTTC. The chain couples TRBV4-1 to TRBJ2-7; 14 bases agree with TRBD2. CDR1 and CDR2 from the germline V gene are MGHRA and YSYEKL. The CDR3 runs to 15 residues. V was pared by 5 bases and J by 3 bases, with 3 bases of the junction left unmatched.

The chain is built from TRBV5-1 and TRBJ2-1, with D possibly matching TRBD2 (7 bases). The CDR3 is 16 residues long. Per the germline V gene, CDR1 is SGHRS and CDR2 is YFSETQ. Trimming took off 4 bases at V and 7 bases at J, with 21 bases between the two ends. CDR3 in DNA: TGCGCCAGCAGCCCCCGGGGGGCAGGGTTTGGGAATGAGCAGTTCTTC. Translated, it gives CASSPRGAGFGNEQFF.

The gene calls are TRBV6-2 or TRBV6-3 and TRBJ2-5; perhaps TRBD1 as D (5 bases). From germline, CDR1 is MNHEY and CDR2 SVGEGT. The CDR3 spans 15 residues. Deletions cut 6 bases from V and 4 bases from J, with 18 bases between. CDR3 nucleotide sequence: TGTGCCAGCAGCCTACTTAGGGGTATTGTAGAGACCCAGTACTTC. It specifies CASSLLRGIVETQYF.

This clone was found once. The chain links TRBV5-1 to TRBJ2-5; 11 nucleotides align to TRBD1. CDR3 size: 18 residues. The V and J ends lost 4 bases and 1 base, in that order; junction bases with no gene match: 12. CDR1 SGHRS and CDR2 YFSETQ come from the germline V gene. CDR3 residues: CASSANPGQGGSQETQYF. CDR3 coding DNA: TGCGCCAGCAGCGCAAACCCGGGACAGGGGGGCAGCCAAGAGACCCAGTACTTC.

V and J are TRBV19 and TRBJ2-7; 7 bases map to TRBD1. V gave up 5 bases and J gave up 2 bases; unmatched junction bases: 12. This CDR3 comprises 16 residues. CDR1 is LNHDA and CDR2 is SQIVND in the germline V gene (reference sequence). Written as DNA, the CDR3 is TGTGCCAGTAGTCACCTTGCCCGGGACAGTCCCTACGAGCAGTACTTC. Protein product: CASSHLARDSPYEQYF.

CDR3 coding DNA: TGTGCCAGCAGAATCCCAGGGGTGGAGACCCAGTACTTC. This codes for CASRIPGVETQYF. The chain recombines TRBV6-5 with TRBJ2-5; tentative D call: TRBD1 (6 bases). The CDR3 runs 13 residues. V lost 6 bases and J lost 5, with 13 bases in between. Germline V CDR1 and CDR2: MNHEY, SVGAGI.

This chain connects TRBV11-2 to TRBJ2-1, with 10 bases identical to TRBD2. This CDR3 comprises 17 residues. In germline, CDR1 is SGHAT, CDR2 FQNNGV. J lost 6 bases, V lost 1 base, and 9 bases had no gene match. This CDR3 is CASSLGVLAGQSNEQFF. The CDR3 nucleotides are TGTGCCAGCAGCTTAGGAGTACTAGCGGGGCAATCCAATGAGCAGTTCTTC.

This clone has a single count. The chain couples TRBV6-5 to TRBJ1-1; 9 nucleotides match TRBD1. Looked up from germline, CDR1 is MNHEY and CDR2 is SVGAGI. There are 14 residues in the CDR3. Unmatched junction bases numbered 11, after V lost 6 bases and J lost 9 bases. DNA of the CDR3: TGTGCCAGCAGGTCCGGGACAGGGCGGGAGAAAGCTTTCTTT. Translated: CASRSGTGREKAFF.

Concerning this clone itself: Other DNA sequences from this sample encode an identical CDR3 as well. The CDR3, as DNA: TGTGCCAGCAGCTTAGAAGGAAGCTCCTACGAGCAGTACTTC. It codes for CASSLEGSSYEQYF. The chain couples TRBV7-9 to TRBJ2-7, with D uncertain. Germline V gene lookup returns CDR1 SEHNR and CDR2 FQNEAQ (reference sequence). This CDR3 is 14 amino acids long. V lost 1 base and J 0 bases, leaving 7 bases between the germline ends.

This clone was seen a single time. V is TRBV18 and J is TRBJ2-3; TRBD2 agrees at 9 bases. The V gene end was trimmed by 1 base and the J gene end by 4 bases; junction bases not matched to a gene: 3. The CDR3 consists of 15 residues. Germline V lookup: CDR1 KGHSH, CDR2 LQKENI. CDR3 loop: CASSPLAGEADTQYF. The CDR3 nucleotides read TGTGCCAGCTCACCACTAGCGGGAGAGGCAGATACGCAGTATTTT. Looking up the rest from reference TRBV18 and TRBJ2-3 gives the full variable domain: NAGVMQNPRHLVRRRGQEARLRCSPMKGHSHVYWYRQLPEEGLKFMVYLQKENIIDESGMPKERFSAEFPKEGPSILRIQQVVRGDSAAYFCASSPLAGEADTQYFGPGTRLTVL.

The chain is built from TRBV29-1 and TRBJ2-1; possible D gene TRBD2, 6 bases. V was shortened by 7 bases and J by 3 bases, with 19 bases between the two germline ends. CDR3 length: 15 residues. Germline V gene data show CDR1 as SQVTM and CDR2 as ANQGSEA. CDR3 residues: CSAPMGASDYNEQFF. The CDR3 region has the DNA TGCAGCGCTCCCATGGGCGCTAGCGACTACAATGAGCAGTTCTTC.

This clone was detected once. At one boundary the junction diverges from the germline segment, which might be a read error. The V and J genes are TRBV7-7 and TRBJ2-1; TRBD2 matches at 7 bases. The CDR3 sequence is 16 residues long. CDR1 SSHAT and CDR2 FNYEAQ come from the germline V gene (reference sequence). DNA of the CDR3: TGTGCTAGCAGCTTATCGGCGGGGGTTCTCCTGAATGAGCAGTTCTTC. It specifies CASSLSAGVLLNEQFF.